A selection of T cell receptor beta chains follows, all from one sample in a study of beta chain features in type 1 diabetes. Sequencing was performed with immunoSEQ multiplex PCR; in TCRdb, only in-frame clones are kept and a portion is missing. This sample has 60,000 to 75,000 clones, with around three fifths found just once. The sample was Tregs from blood. All receptors come from a woman aged 18-29 years in good health. Each CDR3 is given with its conserved first and last residue. Each record gives: CDR3 DNA, CDR3 protein, D gene, J gene, V gene, clone size, CDR3 length. A D gene is named only where the DNA matches it firmly. The size entry is marked missing in some rows and otherwise reads once, few, many or a size class.

DNA: TGTGCCAGTAGTCCTCGACTAGCGGGAGGAGTAAATGAGCAGTTCTTC
CDR3: CASSPRLAGGVNEQFF
D: TRBD2
J: TRBJ2-1
V: TRBV19
size: .
length: 16

DNA: TGTGCCAGCAATTACAGGGGGTCCTATGGCTACACCTTC
CDR3: CASNYRGSYGYTF
D: TRBD1
J: TRBJ1-2
V: TRBV2
size: .
length: 13

DNA: TGTGCCAGTAGTATTAGTCGGGATACGCAGTATTTT
CDR3: CASSISRDTQYF
D: .
J: TRBJ2-3
V: TRBV19
size: .
length: 12

DNA: TGTGCCAGCGGAGCGGGAGGACTATCCCACGAGCAGTACTTC
CDR3: CASGAGGLSHEQYF
D: TRBD2
J: TRBJ2-7
V: TRBV6-6
size: few
length: 14

DNA: TGTGCCAGCAGTGTTGGGCTTAGCACAGATACGCAGTATTTT
CDR3: CASSVGLSTDTQYF
D: .
J: TRBJ2-3
V: TRBV2
size: .
length: 14

DNA: TGTGCCAGCAGTCAAGGACAGACCCAAGAGACCCAGTACTTC
CDR3: CASSQGQTQETQYF
D: .
J: TRBJ2-5
V: TRBV7-2
size: .
length: 14

DNA: TGCGCCAGCAGCTTGGGGAGCGGCTCCTACGAGCAGTACTTC
CDR3: CASSLGSGSYEQYF
D: .
J: TRBJ2-7
V: TRBV5-1
size: .
length: 14

DNA: TGTGCCTTTGGCGGGACTTCATACAATGAGCAGTTCTTC
CDR3: CAFGGTSYNEQFF
D: .
J: TRBJ2-1
V: TRBV30
size: few
length: 13

DNA: TGTGCCAGCAGCTCCCCCCGTGCGGGAGGGGGAGGGAATGAGCAGTTCTTC
CDR3: CASSSPRAGGGGNEQFF
D: TRBD2
J: TRBJ2-1
V: TRBV7-2
size: .
length: 17

DNA: TGTGCCAGCAGCTCGGACGGGATCAATGAGCAGTTCTTC
CDR3: CASSSDGINEQFF
D: .
J: TRBJ2-1
V: TRBV11-1
size: .
length: 13

DNA: TGTGCCAGCGGGAGCGGGAACCAGCAGTACTTC
CDR3: CASGSGNQQYF
D: TRBD2
J: TRBJ2-7
V: TRBV6-6
size: .
length: 11

DNA: TGTGCCAGCAGCCAAGAAGGACAGGGGAGTAAGACCCAGTACTTC
CDR3: CASSQEGQGSKTQYF
D: TRBD1
J: TRBJ2-5
V: TRBV4-2
size: .
length: 15

DNA: TGTGCCAGCAGTGGTCGACAGGGCGGAAGATCACCCCTCCACTTT
CDR3: CASSGRQGGRSPLHF
D: TRBD1
J: TRBJ1-6
V: TRBV2
size: .
length: 15

DNA: TGCGCCAGCAGTTGGGGACAGGGGGCTTACAATGAGCAGTTCTTC
CDR3: CASSWGQGAYNEQFF
D: TRBD1
J: TRBJ2-1
V: TRBV5-1
size: .
length: 15